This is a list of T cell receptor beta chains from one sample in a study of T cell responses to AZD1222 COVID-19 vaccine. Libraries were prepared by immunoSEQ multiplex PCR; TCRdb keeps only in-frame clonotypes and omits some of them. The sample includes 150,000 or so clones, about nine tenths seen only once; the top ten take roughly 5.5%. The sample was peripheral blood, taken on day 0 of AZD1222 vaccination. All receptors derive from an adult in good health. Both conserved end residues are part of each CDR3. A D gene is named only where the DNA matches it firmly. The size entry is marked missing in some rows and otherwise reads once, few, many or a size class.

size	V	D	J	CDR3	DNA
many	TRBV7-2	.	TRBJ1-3	CASSLEPSASGNTIYF	TGTGCCAGCAGCTTAGAACCATCGGCCTCTGGAAACACCATATATTTT
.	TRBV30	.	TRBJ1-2	CAWSVSQALYNTF	TGTGCCTGGAGTGTGAGTCAGGCTCTATATAACACCTTC
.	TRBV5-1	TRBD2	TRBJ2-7	CASSLGGLAEFADEQYF	TGCGCCAGCAGCTTGGGGGGACTAGCGGAATTTGCGGACGAGCAGTACTTC
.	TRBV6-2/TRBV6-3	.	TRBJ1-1	CASSFPVEGGTVNTEAFF	TGTGCCAGCAGTTTCCCAGTCGAGGGCGGGACCGTGAACACTGAAGCTTTCTTT
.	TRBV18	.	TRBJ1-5	CASSPGGGNQPQHF	TGTGCCAGCTCACCAGGGGGCGGCAATCAGCCCCAGCATTTT
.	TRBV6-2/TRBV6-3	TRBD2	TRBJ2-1	CASGLRTSGSSEQFF	TGTGCCAGCGGCCTCCGGACTAGCGGGAGCAGTGAGCAGTTCTTC
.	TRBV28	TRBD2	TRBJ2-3	CASSLGTSGATDTQYF	TGTGCCAGCAGTTTAGGTACTAGCGGGGCCACAGATACGCAGTATTTT
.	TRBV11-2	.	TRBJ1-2	CASSSVAAEGGYTF	TGTGCCAGCAGCTCCGTGGCCGCCGAAGGAGGCTACACCTTC
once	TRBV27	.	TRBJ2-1	CASSLGQRYNEQFF	TGTGCCAGCAGTTTAGGTCAGAGATACAATGAGCAGTTCTTC
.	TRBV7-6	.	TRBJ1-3	CASSSGSHTIYF	TGTGCCAGCAGCTCCGGTTCGCACACCATATATTTT
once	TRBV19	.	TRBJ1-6	CASSGDVQGTHYNSPLHF	TGTGCCAGTAGTGGGGACGTACAGGGAACCCACTATAATTCACCCCTCCACTTT
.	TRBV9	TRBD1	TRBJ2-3	CASSVQGAGTDTQYF	TGTGCCAGCAGCGTGCAGGGGGCCGGAACAGATACGCAGTATTTT
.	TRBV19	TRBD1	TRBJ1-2	CASSTTGDLLYGYTF	TGTGCCAGTAGCACGACAGGGGATCTCCTCTATGGCTACACCTTC
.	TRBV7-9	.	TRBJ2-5	CASSLIRGRPKETQYF	TGTGCCAGCAGCCTTATCCGAGGCAGGCCAAAAGAGACCCAGTACTTC
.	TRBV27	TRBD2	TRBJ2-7	CASSPPGLGNSYEQYF	TGTGCCAGCAGTCCACCCGGACTAGGGAACTCCTACGAGCAGTACTTC
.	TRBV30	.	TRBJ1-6	CAWRGGNNSPLHF	TGTGCCTGGAGGGGGGGGAACAATTCACCCCTCCACTTT
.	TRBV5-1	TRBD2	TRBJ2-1	CASSQALAGGSYNEQFF	TGCGCCAGCAGCCAAGCACTAGCGGGAGGCTCCTACAATGAGCAGTTCTTC
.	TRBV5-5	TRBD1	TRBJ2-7	CASSRRPGQGSPSYEQYF	TGTGCCAGCAGCCGGAGACCGGGACAGGGTTCCCCCTCCTACGAGCAGTACTTC
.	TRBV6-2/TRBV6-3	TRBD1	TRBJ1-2	CASSRDREDGYTF	TGTGCCAGCAGTCGGGACAGGGAAGATGGCTACACCTTC
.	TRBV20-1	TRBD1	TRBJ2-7	CSASTARTGSDEQYF	TGCAGTGCCAGTACGGCAAGGACAGGGTCAGACGAGCAGTACTTC
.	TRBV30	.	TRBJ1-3	CAWSAGGNTIYF	TGTGCCTGGAGTGCGGGTGGAAACACCATATATTTT
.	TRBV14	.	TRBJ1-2	CASSQGSGNFYSYGYTF	TGTGCCAGCAGCCAAGGATCTGGGAACTTCTACTCCTATGGCTACACCTTC
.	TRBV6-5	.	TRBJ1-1	CASSYSPVWNTEAFF	TGTGCCAGCAGTTACTCGCCAGTCTGGAACACTGAAGCTTTCTTT
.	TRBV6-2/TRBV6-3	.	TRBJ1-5	CASSYGRTATYQPQHF	TGTGCCAGCAGTTACGGCAGAACCGCTACTTATCAGCCCCAGCATTTT
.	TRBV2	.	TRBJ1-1	CASKEGGVFTEAFF	TGTGCCAGCAAGGAAGGGGGAGTATTCACTGAAGCTTTCTTT
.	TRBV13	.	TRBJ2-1	CASSDGSLNEQFF	TGTGCCAGCAGCGACGGGAGTCTGAATGAGCAGTTCTTC
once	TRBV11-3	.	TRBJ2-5	CASSLGQGYQETQYF	TGTGCCAGCAGCTTAGGACAAGGGTACCAAGAGACCCAGTACTTC
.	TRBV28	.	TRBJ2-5	CASSSSPGETQYF	TGTGCCAGCAGTTCAAGCCCGGGGGAGACCCAGTACTTC
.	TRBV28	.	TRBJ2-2	CASREGNTGELFF	TGTGCCAGCCGGGAAGGGAACACCGGGGAGCTGTTTTTT
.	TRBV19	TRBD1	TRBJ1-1	CASRDRERGTEAFF	TGTGCCAGTAGAGACAGGGAGCGTGGCACTGAAGCTTTCTTT
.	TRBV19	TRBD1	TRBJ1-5	CASGTGDQPQHF	TGTGCCAGTGGGACAGGCGATCAGCCCCAGCATTTT
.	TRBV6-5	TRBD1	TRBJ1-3	CASRSGGSPGNTIYF	TGTGCCAGCAGGTCAGGGGGAAGTCCTGGAAACACCATATATTTT
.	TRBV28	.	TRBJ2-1	CASSPQRIRGNEQFF	TGTGCCAGCAGTCCGCAGAGGATCCGGGGCAATGAGCAGTTCTTC
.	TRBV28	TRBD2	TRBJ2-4	CASTRGGSGDIQYF	TGTGCCAGCACCCGAGGAGGGAGCGGGGACATTCAGTACTTC
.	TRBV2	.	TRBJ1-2	CASSENRPNYGYTF	TGTGCCAGCAGTGAGAACAGGCCTAACTATGGCTACACCTTC
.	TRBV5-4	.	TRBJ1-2	CASSFDLRDGYTF	TGTGCCAGCAGCTTTGACCTTAGGGATGGCTACACCTTC
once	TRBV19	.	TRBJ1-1	CASPHRQEGMNTEAFF	TGTGCCAGTCCACACCGCCAGGAGGGAATGAACACTGAAGCTTTCTTT
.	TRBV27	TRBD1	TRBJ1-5	CASSTGGEWFNQPQHF	TGTGCCAGCAGCACAGGGGGCGAGTGGTTCAATCAGCCCCAGCATTTT
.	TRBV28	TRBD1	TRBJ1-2	CAGGQGLGGYTF	TGTGCCGGGGGACAGGGTTTAGGAGGCTACACCTTC
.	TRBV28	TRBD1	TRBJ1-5	CASSSAAGTGGNQPQHF	TGTGCCAGCAGTTCCGCCGCCGGGACAGGGGGCAATCAGCCCCAGCATTTT
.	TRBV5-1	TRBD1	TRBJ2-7	CASSKDRGEQYF	TGCGCCAGCAGCAAAGACAGGGGCGAGCAGTACTTC
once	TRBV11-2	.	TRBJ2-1	CASSLGGEQFF	TGTGCCAGCAGCTTGGGGGGCGAGCAGTTCTTC